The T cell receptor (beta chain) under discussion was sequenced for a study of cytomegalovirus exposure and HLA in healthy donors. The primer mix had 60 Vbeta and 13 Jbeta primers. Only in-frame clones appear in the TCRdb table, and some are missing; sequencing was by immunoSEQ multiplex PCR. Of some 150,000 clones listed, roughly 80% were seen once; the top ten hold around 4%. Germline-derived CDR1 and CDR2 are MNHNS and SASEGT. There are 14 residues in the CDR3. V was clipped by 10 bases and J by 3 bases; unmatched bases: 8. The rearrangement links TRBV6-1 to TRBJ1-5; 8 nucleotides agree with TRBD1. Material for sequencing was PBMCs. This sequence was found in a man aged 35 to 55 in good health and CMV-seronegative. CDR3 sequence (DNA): TGTGCCACCACAGGGGGACAGAACAATCAGCCCCAGCATTTT. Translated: CATTGGQNNQPQHF.